These T cell receptor beta chains were read from a single sample in a study of blood T cell repertoires in COVID-19. The assay was immunoSEQ multiplex PCR, and TCRdb's table has in-frame clones only and misses some. This table holds about 160,000 clones, approximately 83% found once. Sequenced: peripheral blood. The receptors stem from an elderly woman with active or convalescent COVID-19. Each CDR3 is given with its conserved first and last residue. A D gene is named only where the DNA matches it firmly. Clone size appears in some rows only: once, few, many, or a class for an expanded clone.

d_gene: .
v_gene: TRBV25-1
abundance: .
j_gene: TRBJ1-3
CDR3aa: CASSDIASTGSGNTIYF
CDR3nt: TGTGCCAGCAGTGACATCGCCAGTACAGGCTCTGGAAACACCATATATTTT

d_gene: .
v_gene: TRBV18
abundance: .
j_gene: TRBJ1-2
CDR3aa: CASSPVSRDINYGYTF
CDR3nt: TGTGCCAGCTCACCAGTTTCCCGGGACATTAACTATGGCTACACCTTC

d_gene: .
v_gene: TRBV4-3
abundance: few
j_gene: TRBJ1-2
CDR3aa: CASSQGGDYGYTF
CDR3nt: TGCGCCAGCAGCCAAGGCGGGGACTATGGCTACACCTTC

d_gene: .
v_gene: TRBV5-8
abundance: .
j_gene: TRBJ1-5
CDR3aa: CASSFWARQPQHF
CDR3nt: TGTGCCAGCAGCTTTTGGGCAAGGCAGCCCCAGCATTTT

d_gene: TRBD2
v_gene: TRBV30
abundance: few
j_gene: TRBJ2-3
CDR3aa: CAWTPYSGRTDTQYF
CDR3nt: TGTGCCTGGACCCCTTACAGCGGGAGGACAGATACGCAGTATTTT

d_gene: TRBD1
v_gene: TRBV12-3/TRBV12-4
abundance: few
j_gene: TRBJ1-1
CDR3aa: CASGQGNTEAFF
CDR3nt: TGTGCCAGCGGACAGGGCAACACTGAAGCTTTCTTT

d_gene: TRBD1
v_gene: TRBV6-2/TRBV6-3
abundance: .
j_gene: TRBJ2-3
CDR3aa: CASSYSPGTDNTDTQYF
CDR3nt: TGTGCCAGCAGTTATTCACCCGGGACAGACAACACAGATACGCAGTATTTT

d_gene: .
v_gene: TRBV5-1
abundance: .
j_gene: TRBJ1-1
CDR3aa: CASSLDRDTEAFF
CDR3nt: TGCGCCAGCAGCTTGGACAGGGACACTGAAGCTTTCTTT

d_gene: TRBD1
v_gene: TRBV5-3
abundance: .
j_gene: TRBJ1-2
CDR3aa: CARSWDRENYGYTF
CDR3nt: TGTGCCAGAAGCTGGGACAGGGAGAACTATGGCTACACCTTC

d_gene: .
v_gene: TRBV7-3
abundance: .
j_gene: TRBJ2-5
CDR3aa: CASSGQTGQTQYF
CDR3nt: TGTGCCAGCAGCGGTCAGACAGGACAGACCCAGTACTTC

d_gene: .
v_gene: TRBV24-1
abundance: .
j_gene: TRBJ1-3
CDR3aa: CATRGARGNTIYF
CDR3nt: TGTGCCACGCGGGGGGCGCGAGGAAACACCATATATTTT

d_gene: TRBD2
v_gene: TRBV11-3
abundance: .
j_gene: TRBJ2-7
CDR3aa: CASSSYSGGAYEQYF
CDR3nt: TGTGCCAGCAGCTCATATAGCGGGGGGGCCTACGAGCAGTACTTC

d_gene: .
v_gene: TRBV5-4
abundance: .
j_gene: TRBJ1-6
CDR3aa: CASSPGSGGDSPLHF
CDR3nt: TGTGCCAGCAGCCCCGGGTCCGGGGGGGATTCACCCCTCCACTTT

d_gene: TRBD1
v_gene: TRBV2
abundance: .
j_gene: TRBJ1-3
CDR3aa: CASTPQGVVNTIYF
CDR3nt: TGTGCCAGCACTCCACAGGGGGTGGTCAACACCATATATTTT

d_gene: .
v_gene: TRBV15
abundance: .
j_gene: TRBJ1-2
CDR3aa: CATSRGAGNYGYTF
CDR3nt: TGTGCCACCAGCCGCGGCGCGGGGAACTATGGCTACACCTTC

d_gene: .
v_gene: TRBV19
abundance: .
j_gene: TRBJ1-1
CDR3aa: CASSIEGGTEAFF
CDR3nt: TGTGCCAGTAGTATAGAGGGAGGTACTGAAGCTTTCTTT

d_gene: TRBD1
v_gene: TRBV6-2/TRBV6-3
abundance: .
j_gene: TRBJ1-2
CDR3aa: CASSDRTGNYGYTF
CDR3nt: TGTGCCAGCAGTGACCGGACAGGGAACTATGGCTACACCTTC

d_gene: TRBD2
v_gene: TRBV19
abundance: .
j_gene: TRBJ2-3
CDR3aa: CASSRSGGAGYHTDTQYF
CDR3nt: TGTGCCAGTAGTAGGAGCGGGGGAGCAGGATATCACACAGATACGCAGTATTTT

d_gene: TRBD1
v_gene: TRBV10-2
abundance: .
j_gene: TRBJ1-1
CDR3aa: CASTPVQGDTEAFF
CDR3nt: TGCGCCAGCACCCCAGTACAGGGGGACACTGAAGCTTTCTTT

d_gene: .
v_gene: TRBV2
abundance: .
j_gene: TRBJ1-1
CDR3aa: CASSSAPLMNTEAFF
CDR3nt: TGTGCCAGCAGCAGTGCCCCGCTCATGAACACTGAAGCTTTCTTT

d_gene: TRBD1
v_gene: TRBV6-5
abundance: .
j_gene: TRBJ1-1
CDR3aa: CASSPTGGGITEAFF
CDR3nt: TGTGCCAGCAGCCCGACAGGGGGAGGTATCACTGAAGCTTTCTTT

d_gene: .
v_gene: TRBV27
abundance: .
j_gene: TRBJ1-6
CDR3aa: CASSLGSLLHF
CDR3nt: TGTGCCAGCAGTTTGGGCTCACTTCTCCACTTT

d_gene: .
v_gene: TRBV10-1
abundance: once
j_gene: TRBJ2-3
CDR3aa: CACLGGHTDTQYF
CDR3nt: TGCGCCTGTCTCGGGGGGCACACAGATACGCAGTATTTT

d_gene: TRBD2
v_gene: TRBV16
abundance: .
j_gene: TRBJ2-4
CDR3aa: CASSQGAGGRNIQYF
CDR3nt: TGTGCCAGCAGCCAAGGGGCGGGGGGACGGAACATTCAGTACTTC

d_gene: .
v_gene: TRBV2
abundance: .
j_gene: TRBJ1-2
CDR3aa: CASSGQARGYTF
CDR3nt: TGTGCCAGCAGTGGACAGGCGAGAGGCTACACCTTC

d_gene: TRBD2
v_gene: TRBV5-1
abundance: .
j_gene: TRBJ2-5
CDR3aa: CASKTSGGARETQYF
CDR3nt: TGCGCCAGCAAAACTAGCGGGGGGGCCAGGGAGACCCAGTACTTC

d_gene: TRBD1
v_gene: TRBV29-1
abundance: .
j_gene: TRBJ1-1
CDR3aa: CSVATGGEGQAFF
CDR3nt: TGCAGCGTCGCTACAGGGGGCGAAGGGCAAGCTTTCTTT

d_gene: .
v_gene: TRBV7-2
abundance: .
j_gene: TRBJ1-5
CDR3aa: CASSFDSTNQPQHF
CDR3nt: TGTGCCAGCAGCTTCGACAGTACCAATCAGCCCCAGCATTTT

d_gene: TRBD2
v_gene: TRBV4-3
abundance: .
j_gene: TRBJ2-3
CDR3aa: CASSQEARLAGSTDTQYF
CDR3nt: TGCGCCAGCAGCCAAGAAGCGAGACTAGCGGGAAGCACAGATACGCAGTATTTT

d_gene: .
v_gene: TRBV5-8
abundance: .
j_gene: TRBJ2-2
CDR3aa: CASSLFGGELFF
CDR3nt: TGTGCCAGCAGCTTGTTCGGCGGGGAGCTGTTTTTT

d_gene: TRBD2
v_gene: TRBV2
abundance: .
j_gene: TRBJ2-1
CDR3aa: CASSQSGGTYNEQFF
CDR3nt: TGTGCCAGCAGTCAGAGCGGGGGTACCTACAATGAGCAGTTCTTC

d_gene: TRBD2
v_gene: TRBV7-2
abundance: .
j_gene: TRBJ2-3
CDR3aa: CASSLRTSSLDTQYF
CDR3nt: TGTGCCAGCAGCTTAAGGACTAGTTCTTTAGATACGCAGTATTTT

d_gene: .
v_gene: TRBV6-5
abundance: .
j_gene: TRBJ1-2
CDR3aa: CASSYGSRYGYTF
CDR3nt: TGTGCCAGCAGTTACGGGAGTCGTTATGGCTACACCTTC

d_gene: .
v_gene: TRBV9
abundance: .
j_gene: TRBJ2-7
CDR3aa: CASSVKGGGEQYF
CDR3nt: TGTGCCAGCAGCGTTAAGGGAGGGGGCGAGCAGTACTTC

d_gene: .
v_gene: TRBV9
abundance: .
j_gene: TRBJ1-2
CDR3aa: CASSGHRVLDYGYTF
CDR3nt: TGTGCCAGCAGCGGACACAGGGTCTTGGACTATGGCTACACCTTC

d_gene: TRBD2
v_gene: TRBV7-9
abundance: .
j_gene: TRBJ2-1
CDR3aa: CASSLVAGGKNEQFF
CDR3nt: TGTGCCAGCAGCTTAGTTGCGGGGGGGAAGAATGAGCAGTTCTTC

d_gene: TRBD2
v_gene: TRBV5-1
abundance: .
j_gene: TRBJ2-1
CDR3aa: CASRSGDYNEQFF
CDR3nt: TGCGCCAGCAGAAGCGGGGACTACAATGAGCAGTTCTTC

d_gene: .
v_gene: TRBV11-3
abundance: once
j_gene: TRBJ1-2
CDR3aa: CASSLGGQGYTF
CDR3nt: TGTGCCAGCAGCTTGGGGGGGCAAGGCTACACCTTC

d_gene: .
v_gene: TRBV5-6
abundance: .
j_gene: TRBJ1-1
CDR3aa: CASSWGGPSVNTEAFF
CDR3nt: TGTGCCAGCAGCTGGGGGGGTCCCTCCGTGAACACTGAAGCTTTCTTT

d_gene: TRBD1
v_gene: TRBV5-8
abundance: few
j_gene: TRBJ1-1
CDR3aa: CASSLLGQGRGTEAFF
CDR3nt: TGTGCCAGCAGCTTATTGGGACAGGGTCGGGGGACTGAAGCTTTCTTT

d_gene: .
v_gene: TRBV27
abundance: .
j_gene: TRBJ2-7
CDR3aa: CASSFDISYEQYF
CDR3nt: TGTGCCAGCAGTTTCGACATCTCCTACGAGCAGTACTTC

d_gene: TRBD1
v_gene: TRBV3-1/TRBV3-2
abundance: .
j_gene: TRBJ1-4
CDR3aa: CASSQASGQGNEKLFF
CDR3nt: TGTGCCAGCAGCCAAGCGTCGGGACAGGGTAATGAAAAACTGTTTTTT

d_gene: TRBD1
v_gene: TRBV7-8
abundance: .
j_gene: TRBJ1-1
CDR3aa: CASSISTGTADTEAFF
CDR3nt: TGTGCCAGCAGCATTTCAACCGGGACAGCAGACACTGAAGCTTTCTTT

d_gene: .
v_gene: TRBV4-2
abundance: .
j_gene: TRBJ1-5
CDR3aa: CASSHARRQGGNQPQHF
CDR3nt: TGTGCCAGCAGCCACGCCCGGCGGCAGGGTGGCAATCAGCCCCAGCATTTT

d_gene: TRBD2
v_gene: TRBV12-5
abundance: .
j_gene: TRBJ2-7
CDR3aa: CASGLARTSGAYEQYF
CDR3nt: TGTGCTAGTGGTTTGGCCCGGACTAGCGGGGCCTACGAGCAGTACTTC

d_gene: .
v_gene: TRBV7-2
abundance: .
j_gene: TRBJ1-1
CDR3aa: CASRATGNTEAFF
CDR3nt: TGTGCCAGCAGAGCGACAGGGAACACTGAAGCTTTCTTT

d_gene: .
v_gene: TRBV7-8
abundance: .
j_gene: TRBJ1-6
CDR3aa: CASSFRTRSSYNSPLHF
CDR3nt: TGTGCCAGCAGCTTTAGGACAAGAAGCTCCTATAATTCACCCCTCCACTTT

d_gene: TRBD1
v_gene: TRBV7-6
abundance: .
j_gene: TRBJ2-5
CDR3aa: CASSLGIQGAQETQYF
CDR3nt: TGTGCCAGCAGCTTAGGAATCCAGGGGGCCCAAGAGACCCAGTACTTC

d_gene: .
v_gene: TRBV19
abundance: .
j_gene: TRBJ1-2
CDR3aa: CASGGGDTYGYTF
CDR3nt: TGTGCCAGTGGGGGAGGGGACACCTATGGCTACACCTTC

d_gene: TRBD1
v_gene: TRBV9
abundance: .
j_gene: TRBJ1-5
CDR3aa: CASSVGQGGNQPQHF
CDR3nt: TGTGCCAGCAGCGTAGGACAGGGGGGCAATCAGCCCCAGCATTTT